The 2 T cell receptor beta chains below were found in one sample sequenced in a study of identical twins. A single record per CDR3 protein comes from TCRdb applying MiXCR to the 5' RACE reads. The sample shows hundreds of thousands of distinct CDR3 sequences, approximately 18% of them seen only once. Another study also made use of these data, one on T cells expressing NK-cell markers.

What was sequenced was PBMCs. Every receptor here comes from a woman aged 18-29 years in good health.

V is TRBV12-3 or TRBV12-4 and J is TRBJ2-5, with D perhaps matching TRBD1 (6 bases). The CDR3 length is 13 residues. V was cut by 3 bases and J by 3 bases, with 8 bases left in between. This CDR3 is CASSFRQEETQYF. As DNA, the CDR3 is TGTGCCAGCAGTTTTCGACAGGAAGAGACCCAGTACTTC.

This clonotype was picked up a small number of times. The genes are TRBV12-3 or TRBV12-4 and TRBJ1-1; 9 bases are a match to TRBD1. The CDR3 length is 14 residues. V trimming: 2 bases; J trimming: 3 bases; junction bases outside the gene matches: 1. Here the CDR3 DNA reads TGTGCCAGCAGTTTATGGACAGGGGACACTGAAGCTTTCTTT. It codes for CASSLWTGDTEAFF.